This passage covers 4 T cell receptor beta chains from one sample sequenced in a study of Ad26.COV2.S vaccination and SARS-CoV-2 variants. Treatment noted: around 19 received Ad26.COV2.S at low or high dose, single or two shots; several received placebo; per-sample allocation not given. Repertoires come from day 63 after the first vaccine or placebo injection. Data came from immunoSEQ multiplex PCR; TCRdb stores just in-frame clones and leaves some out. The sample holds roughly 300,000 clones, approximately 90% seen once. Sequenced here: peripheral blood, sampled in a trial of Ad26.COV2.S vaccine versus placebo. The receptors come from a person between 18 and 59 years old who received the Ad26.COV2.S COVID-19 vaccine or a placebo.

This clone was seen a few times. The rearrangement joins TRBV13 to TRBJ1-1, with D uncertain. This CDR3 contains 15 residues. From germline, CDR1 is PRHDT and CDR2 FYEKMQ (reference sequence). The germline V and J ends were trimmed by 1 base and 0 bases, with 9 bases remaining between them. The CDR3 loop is CASSLERRMNTEAFF. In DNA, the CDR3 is TGTGCCAGCAGCTTAGAGCGCAGGATGAACACTGAAGCTTTCTTT.

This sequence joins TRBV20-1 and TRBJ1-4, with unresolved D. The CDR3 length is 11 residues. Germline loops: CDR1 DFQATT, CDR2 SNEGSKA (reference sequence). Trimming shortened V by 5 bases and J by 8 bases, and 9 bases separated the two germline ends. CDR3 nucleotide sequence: TGCAGTGCTGAAAAGGTGGAAAAACTGTTTTTT. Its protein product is CSAEKVEKLFF.

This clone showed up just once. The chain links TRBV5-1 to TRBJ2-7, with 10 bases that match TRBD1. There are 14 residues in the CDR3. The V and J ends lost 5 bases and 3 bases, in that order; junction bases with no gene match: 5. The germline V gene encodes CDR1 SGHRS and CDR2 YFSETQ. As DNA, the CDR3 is TGCGCCAGCAGACGGGACAGGGGAGTCTACGAGCAGTACTTC. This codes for CASRRDRGVYEQYF. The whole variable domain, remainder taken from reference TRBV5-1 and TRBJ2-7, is KAGVTQTPRYLIKTRGQQVTLSCSPISGHRSVSWYQQTPGQGLQFLFEYFSETQRNKGNFPGRFSGRQFSNSRSEMNVSTLELGDSALYLCASRRDRGVYEQYFGPGTRLTVT.

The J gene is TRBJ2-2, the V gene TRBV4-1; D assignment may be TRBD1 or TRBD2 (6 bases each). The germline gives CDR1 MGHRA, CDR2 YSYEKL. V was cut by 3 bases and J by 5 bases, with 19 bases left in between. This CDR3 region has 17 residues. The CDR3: CASSQAARGEWTGELFF. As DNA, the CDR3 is TGCGCCAGCAGCCAGGCCGCTAGGGGGGAATGGACCGGGGAGCTGTTTTTT.